Reported below is one TCR beta chain. Clones were sequenced by immunoSEQ multiplex PCR, and TCRdb holds only the in-frame ones, with some missing. The data show some 300,000 clones, with 85% to 90% seen just once and 0.8% to 1.3% held by the top ten. The sample comes from a study of blood T cell repertoires in COVID-19. Across the study: Acute-phase and convalescent COVID-19 samples originated in the United States, Italy and Spain.

The CDR3 covers 19 residues. The junction had 11 bases not matched to a gene; V was cut back by 5 bases and J by 0 bases. Germline V gene data show CDR1 as SGHTA and CDR2 as FQGNSA. J is TRBJ2-1 and V is TRBV7-2; 12 positions agree with TRBD2. Sequencing input: peripheral blood. The source is a woman aged 35 to 49 with COVID-19, enrolled during active disease. The CDR3 DNA reads as TGTGCCAGCAGCGCCCCGGGACTAGCGGGCCTAAGCTCCTACAATGAGCAGTTCTTC. Translated, it gives CASSAPGLAGLSSYNEQFF.